The 30 T cell receptor beta chains below were found in one sample sequenced in a study of blood T cells in healthy people across ages. Primed by a sample-barcoded 5' primer and a J-beta primer mix, a second PCR proceeded for 7 to 11 cycles. Using its own MiXCR run on the 5' RACE reads, TCRdb lists one record per CDR3 protein. Of about 1.8 million distinct CDR3 sequences listed, about 49% are singletons. What was sequenced was blood. The receptors were sampled from a middle-aged woman in good health.

V usage is TRBV7-2 and J usage is TRBJ1-2; weak D call: TRBD1 (6 bases). V was shortened by 5 bases and J by 5 bases, with 15 bases between the two germline ends. CDR1 and CDR2 (germline): SGHTA, FQGNSA. This CDR3 has 14 residues. This CDR3 is CASSRPGGEYGYTF. CDR3 DNA: TGTGCCAGCAGCCGGCCCGGGGGCGAATATGGCTACACCTTC.

The gene calls are TRBV6-1 and TRBJ2-7; 8 nucleotides line up with TRBD1. Trimming cost V 6 bases and J 5 bases; bases outside gene matches: 9. The germline V gene has CDR1 MNHNS and CDR2 SASEGT. The CDR3 runs 14 residues. CDR3 protein: CASRDRDRRDEQYF. CDR3 coding DNA: TGTGCCAGCAGAGACCGGGACAGGAGGGACGAGCAGTACTTC.

This rearrangement joins TRBV5-1 to TRBJ2-7; D tentatively reads TRBD1 or TRBD2 (7 bases each). CDR1 SGHRS and CDR2 YFSETQ come from the germline V gene. The CDR3 totals 12 residues. This CDR3 reads CAQGGTLYEQYF. CDR3 sequence (DNA): TGCGCTCAGGGGGGGACCCTCTACGAGCAGTACTTC.

This sequence joins TRBV7-2 and TRBJ2-1, with TRBD2 matching 7 bases. CDR1 SGHTA and CDR2 FQGNSA come from the germline V gene. The CDR3 runs 13 residues. V shed 5 bases and J 8 bases; nucleotides not matched to a gene: 6. The CDR3 DNA reads as TGTGCCAGCAGCCGGTGGACTAGGGATGAGCAGTTCTTC. Protein sequence: CASSRWTRDEQFF.

The chain carries TRBV28 and TRBJ2-7; D ambiguous. Per germline, CDR1 MDHEN and CDR2 SYDVKM. V lost 5 bases to trimming and J lost 2 bases, with 13 bases between them. This CDR3 spans 14 amino acids. The CDR3 region is CASSTSTETYEQYF. In nucleotides, the CDR3 is TGTGCCAGCAGTACCTCGACGGAAACCTACGAGCAGTACTTC.

The gene calls are TRBV20-1 and TRBJ1-2, with unresolved D. The V end was cut by 7 bases, the J end by 2 bases, with 11 bases between. Looked up from germline, CDR1 is DFQATT and CDR2 is SNEGSKA (reference sequence). The CDR3 is 12 residues long. CDR3 region: CSGDEGNYGYTF. The CDR3 DNA reads TGCAGTGGCGACGAGGGAAACTATGGCTACACCTTC.

This clonotype came up a few times. The chain is built from TRBV7-6 and TRBJ2-7, with a weak D call TRBD2 (6 bases). CDR1 SGHVS and CDR2 FNYEAQ come from the germline V gene. There are 16 residues in the CDR3. V lost 1 base and J 2 bases, leaving 15 bases between the germline ends. CDR3 DNA sequence: TGTGCCAGCAGCTTAGGAGGGCTTAGCGGAACCTACGAGCAGTACTTC. Protein: CASSLGGLSGTYEQYF.

This rearrangement joins TRBV5-1 to TRBJ2-1; a possible D gene is TRBD2 (5 bases). V was pared by 0 bases and J by 1 base, with 11 bases between. This CDR3 spans 16 amino acids. CDR1 is SGHRS, CDR2 YFSETQ, per germline. The chain's CDR3 is CASSLDSGRSYNEQFF. As DNA, the CDR3 is TGCGCCAGCAGCTTGGATTCGGGGAGATCCTACAATGAGCAGTTCTTC.

The chain combines TRBV20-1 with TRBJ2-7; D is possibly TRBD1 (5 bases). Trimming left V 5 bases short and J 3 bases short, with 14 bases between. The CDR3 is 13 amino acids. CDR1 DFQATT and CDR2 SNEGSKA come from the germline V gene (reference sequence). CDR3 sequence: CSASPFDSYEQYF. CDR3 in DNA: TGCAGTGCTTCCCCATTCGACAGCTACGAGCAGTACTTC.

CDR3 in DNA: TGTGCCAGCAGAAGGACAGGAGAGTTTAGCTCCTACGAGCAGTACTTC. Translated, it gives CASRRTGEFSSYEQYF. The chain joins TRBV6-2 or TRBV6-3 to TRBJ2-7, with 7 nucleotides matching TRBD1. Trimming took 6 bases from V and 0 from J; bases not matched to a gene: 11. There are 16 residues in the CDR3. Germline V gene lookup returns CDR1 MNHEY and CDR2 SVGEGT.

This clonotype has a handful of counts. The V and J genes are TRBV20-1 and TRBJ2-7, with D tentatively TRBD1 or TRBD2 (5 bases each). V gave up 3 bases and J gave up 0 bases, with 15 bases separating them. The CDR3 loop spans 15 amino acids. CDR1 DFQATT and CDR2 SNEGSKA come from the germline V gene (reference sequence). CDR3 nucleotide sequence: TGCAGTGCTAGTGCCAGCAGGGACCTCTCCTACGAGCAGTACTTC. Translation: CSASASRDLSYEQYF.

The genes are TRBV24-1 and TRBJ1-5, with D perhaps TRBD1 (6 bases). The CDR3 has 13 amino acids. Trimming removed 5 bases at V and 6 bases at J, with 10 bases between. Per the germline V gene, CDR1 is KGHDR and CDR2 is SFDVKD. The CDR3 region is CATSAQGGQPQHF. DNA for the CDR3: TGTGCCACCAGTGCACAGGGTGGTCAGCCCCAGCATTTT.

The sample holds one count of this clonotype. The J gene is TRBJ2-2, the V gene TRBV4-3, with D perhaps TRBD2 (6 bases). The CDR3 totals 16 residues. Trimming stripped 0 bases from V and 5 bases from J, with 13 bases between. Germline V gene data show CDR1 as LGHNA and CDR2 as YSLEER. The CDR3 DNA sequence: TGCGCCAGCAGCCAAGAAGGAGGGGTGGGGACCGGGGAGCTGTTTTTT. This translates into CASSQEGGVGTGELFF.

The chain employs TRBV6-2 or TRBV6-3 and TRBJ2-1; a possible D gene is TRBD2 (6 bases). The end of the DNA aligns better with TRBJ2-7, so the J call may be wrong. The CDR3 sequence is 16 residues long. Germline values: CDR1 MNHEY, CDR2 SVGEGT. CDR3 in amino acids: CASSYWPGTPYNEQYF. The CDR3, as DNA: TGTGCCAGCAGTTATTGGCCCGGGACTCCATACAATGAGCAGTACTTC.

This clonotype showed up just a few times. This sequence joins TRBV7-6 and TRBJ1-2; 10 positions match TRBD1. CDR3 length equals 16 residues. Germline lookup yields CDR1 SGHVS and CDR2 FNYEAQ. Trimming took 4 bases from V and 3 from J; bases not matched to a gene: 8. The CDR3: CASSSRDRGGDYGYTF. The CDR3 DNA reads TGTGCCAGCAGCTCCCGGGACAGGGGAGGTGACTATGGCTACACCTTC.

The chain links TRBV3-1 to TRBJ2-1, with D possibly being TRBD1 (6 bases). Per the germline V gene, CDR1 is LGHDT and CDR2 is YNNKEL (reference sequence). The CDR3 runs 16 residues. V gave up 0 bases and J gave up 4 bases, with 13 bases separating them. The CDR3 loop reads CASSQDPDRWYNEQFF. The CDR3 DNA reads as TGTGCCAGCAGCCAAGATCCGGACAGATGGTACAATGAGCAGTTCTTC.

The gene calls are TRBV3-1 and TRBJ1-4, with unresolved D. Trimming removed 3 bases from V and 4 bases from J, with 18 bases in between. From germline, CDR1 is LGHDT and CDR2 YNNKEL (reference sequence). The CDR3 totals 17 residues. CDR3 nucleotide sequence: TGTGCCAGCAGCCAGTATACCGGAGCGTGGGGTAATGAAAAACTGTTTTTT. Its translation: CASSQYTGAWGNEKLFF.

This clonotype was observed once. The chain combines TRBV7-2 with TRBJ1-1, with D perhaps matching TRBD1 (5 bases). Germline V gene lookup returns CDR1 SGHTA and CDR2 FQGNSA. The CDR3 covers 15 residues. Trimming stripped 5 bases from V and 5 bases from J, with 18 bases between. The CDR3 DNA reads as TGTGCCAGCAGCGGAGGAGAGGGGCGTTGGACTGAAGCTTTCTTT. This sequence encodes CASSGGEGRWTEAFF. Using reference TRBV7-2 and TRBJ1-1 for the parts outside the CDR3, the full variable domain is GAGVSQSPSNKVTEKGKDVELRCDPISGHTALYWYRQSLGQGLEFLIYFQGNSAPDKSGLPSDRFSAERTGGSVSTLTIQRTQQEDSAVYLCASSGGEGRWTEAFFGQGTRLTVV.

This clonotype has a handful of counts. This chain links TRBV20-1 with TRBJ2-4; the D gene is possibly TRBD2 (6 bases). This CDR3 spans 17 amino acids. Germline V lookup: CDR1 DFQATT, CDR2 SNEGSKA (reference sequence). V was trimmed by 4 bases and J by 1 base, leaving 20 bases between them. CDR3 loop: CSAISGGTRRAKNIQYF. The CDR3 nucleotides are TGCAGTGCTATTAGCGGTGGAACAAGAAGGGCCAAAAACATTCAGTACTTC.

The rearrangement joins TRBV7-2 to TRBJ2-1, with TRBD2 matching over 8 bases. The germline CDR1 and CDR2 sequences are SGHTA and FQGNSA. With 5 bases clipped from V and 4 bases from J, the junction kept 13 bases outside the gene matches. This CDR3 is 17 amino acids long. CDR3 amino acids: CASSPRLGGGTYNEQFF. As DNA, the CDR3 is TGTGCCAGCAGCCCTCGGTTAGGCGGGGGGACATACAATGAGCAGTTCTTC. The whole variable domain, remainder taken from reference TRBV7-2 and TRBJ2-1, is GAGVSQSPSNKVTEKGKDVELRCDPISGHTALYWYRQSLGQGLEFLIYFQGNSAPDKSGLPSDRFSAERTGGSVSTLTIQRTQQEDSAVYLCASSPRLGGGTYNEQFFGPGTRLTVL.

This clonotype was found a few times. V usage is TRBV20-1 and J usage is TRBJ1-5; 8 bases agree with TRBD1. Unmatched junction bases numbered 11, after V lost 5 bases and J lost 8 bases. CDR3 length equals 14 residues. Germline V gene lookup returns CDR1 DFQATT and CDR2 SNEGSKA (reference sequence). CDR3 nucleotide sequence: TGCAGTGCTGGGAGGACAGGGTCGACGGAGCCCCAGCATTTT. Translation: CSAGRTGSTEPQHF.

This clonotype came up a few times. The V gene is TRBV7-2, the J gene TRBJ2-5, with D possibly TRBD2 on 6 matching bases. The CDR3 extends over 14 amino acids. Germline V gene data show CDR1 as SGHTA and CDR2 as FQGNSA. The V gene lost 1 base and the J gene lost 5 bases, with 11 bases spanning the gap. As DNA, the CDR3 is TGTGCCAGCAGCTTAGTCGGGGGTCATGAGACCCAGTACTTC. Protein: CASSLVGGHETQYF.

The sample holds one count of this clonotype. This chain joins TRBV2 and TRBJ1-5; D not certain. CDR1 SNHLY and CDR2 FYNNEI come from the germline V gene. Trimming removed 6 bases at V and 6 bases at J, with 21 bases between. This CDR3 region has 16 residues. CDR3 protein: CASRIGRGKGSQPQHF. CDR3 nucleotides: TGTGCCAGCAGGATTGGACGGGGTAAAGGGAGTCAGCCCCAGCATTTT.

This clonotype was seen a few times. The rearrangement links TRBV4-3 to TRBJ2-5, with 9 positions matching TRBD2. Germline V gene data show CDR1 as LGHNA and CDR2 as YSLEER. Trimming removed 0 bases from V and 2 bases from J; junction bases left unmatched: 4. The CDR3 consists of 16 residues. The CDR3 loop reads CASSQEHTSGQETQYF. CDR3 bases: TGCGCCAGCAGCCAAGAGCATACTAGCGGGCAAGAGACCCAGTACTTC.

The chain recombines TRBV6-2 or TRBV6-3 with TRBJ2-4, with 13 positions matching TRBD2. This CDR3 spans 17 amino acids. Trimming at V came to 6 bases and at J to 13 bases, leaving 18 bases not matched to a gene. In germline, CDR1 is MNHEY, CDR2 SVGEGT. The CDR3: CASSSSRLAGGYNEQYF. CDR3 nucleotide sequence: TGTGCCAGCAGCTCTTCTCGACTAGCGGGGGGTTACAATGAGCAGTACTTC.

Only a few counts were recorded for this clonotype. This sequence joins TRBV6-2 or TRBV6-3 and TRBJ2-3; D may be TRBD2 (6 bases). This CDR3 has 12 amino acids. Germline V gene data show CDR1 as MNHEY and CDR2 as SVGEGT. V lost 5 bases and J 7 bases, leaving 10 bases between the germline ends. Here the CDR3 DNA reads TGTGCCAGCAGTGTACTAGCAAATACGCAGTATTTT. It is translated as CASSVLANTQYF.

This chain uses TRBV4-3 with TRBJ1-2; D might be TRBD1 (5 bases). Germline assignment: CDR1 LGHNA and CDR2 YSLEER. The V end was cut by 7 bases, the J end by 5 bases, with 17 bases between. This CDR3 is 14 amino acids long. CDR3 DNA: TGCGCCAGCACCAGAAGGGGTTCCCCTTATGGCTACACCTTC. This sequence encodes CASTRRGSPYGYTF.

The rearrangement links TRBV27 to TRBJ1-4; 7 bases are a match to TRBD1. The CDR3 is made up of 14 amino acids. Germline assignment: CDR1 MNHEY and CDR2 SMNVEV (reference sequence). V trimming: 5 bases; J trimming: 8 bases; junction bases outside the gene matches: 8. DNA for the CDR3: TGTGCCAGCAGTACACGACAGGGAAGAGAAAAACTGTTTTTT. This sequence encodes CASSTRQGREKLFF.

This clonotype was detected a few times. The gene calls are TRBV20-1 and TRBJ2-4; 8 positions agree with TRBD1. The tail of the sequence fits TRBJ2-7 better, so the J call may be wrong. CDR1 and CDR2 (germline): DFQATT, SNEGSKA (reference sequence). The CDR3 runs to 14 residues. This chain's CDR3 is CSALRQGPRDEQYF. CDR3 sequence (DNA): TGCAGTGCTCTCCGACAGGGGCCAAGGGACGAGCAGTACTTC.

The chain employs TRBV27 and TRBJ2-7; no firm D call. V was cut by 7 bases and J by 2 bases, with 12 bases left in between. The CDR3 spans 13 residues. The germline CDR1 and CDR2 sequences are MNHEY and SMNVEV (reference sequence). DNA for the CDR3: TGTGCCAGCACCACGGACCGTCCCTACGAGCAGTACTTC. Its translation: CASTTDRPYEQYF.